This TCR beta chain was sequenced in a study of blood T cell repertoires in COVID-19. About the research overall: The United States, Italy and Spain were the sources of the acute and convalescent COVID-19 samples. The cDNA or gDNA used as material had been derived from T cells, B-cell-depleted T cells, or PBMCs.

Donors in Cohort 3 counted as recovered after two negative PCRs, clearance, or symptom resolution. In the authors' methods: Using reference gene primer amplification, nucleated cell counts were estimated. The method was immunoSEQ multiplex PCR; TCRdb's version includes in-frame clones alone and lacks a portion of them. Clone size and V and J calls were adopted from that table, with D and trimming inferred from the DNA. The sample consists of roughly 200,000 clones, about 87% of them appearing once. The receptor was derived from a woman aged 25 to 39 who had recovered from COVID-19. The sample comprised PBMCs or T cells enriched from blood (not recorded which).

The CDR3 sequence is CASSSQDSRRDYGYTF. For the CDR3, the DNA is TGTGCCAGCAGCTCCCAGGACAGTAGAAGAGACTATGGCTACACCTTC. The chain couples TRBV7-8 to TRBJ1-2; D is perhaps TRBD1 (6 bases). Germline CDR1 reads SGHVS; CDR2 reads FQNEAQ. The CDR3 length is 16 residues. Trimming took 4 bases from V and 3 from J, leaving 18 bases between them.